This T cell receptor beta chain was sequenced for a study of blood T cell repertoires in COVID-19. About the study: Nucleic acid was either cDNA or gDNA, and it came from T cells, B-cell-depleted T cells, or PBMCs.

Between the trimmed V and J ends, which lost 6 bases and 1 base, there was a span of 9 bases. The CDR3 loop spans 14 amino acids. Germline V gene data show CDR1 as SNHLY and CDR2 as FYNNEI. Profiled with immunoSEQ multiplex PCR; TCRdb holds only in-frame clones, not every one. Among 180,000 or so clones listed, approximately 87% were seen once. V and J are TRBV2 and TRBJ2-2, with a possible D match to TRBD1 (5 bases). This receptor was identified in a man between 18 and 35 years old with active or convalescent COVID-19. Sequencing was performed on peripheral blood. The CDR3 bases are TGTGCCAGCAGCATCCAGGGGAACACCGGGGAGCTGTTTTTT. Its protein product is CASSIQGNTGELFF.